These 8 T cell receptor beta chains originate from one sample sequenced in a study of cytomegalovirus exposure and HLA in healthy donors. PCR amplification relied on 60 Vbeta primers (plus 13 Jbeta primers). Only in-frame clones appear in the TCRdb table, and some are missing; sequencing was by immunoSEQ multiplex PCR. The sample lists some 150,000 clones; around 82% were seen once. The material sequenced was PBMCs. Receptors were obtained from a woman aged 45-65 years in good health and CMV-seropositive.

J is TRBJ1-2 and V is TRBV19; TRBD1 matches at 10 bases. The germline gives CDR1 LNHDA, CDR2 SQIVND (reference sequence). The CDR3 has 15 amino acids. V lost 6 bases, J lost 4 bases, and 8 bases stayed unmatched. The CDR3: CASRSRDRGSYGYTF. The CDR3 region has the DNA TGTGCCAGTAGGAGCCGGGACAGGGGTAGCTATGGCTACACCTTC.

V is TRBV2 and J is TRBJ2-7, with D tentatively TRBD1 (6 bases). CDR3 length: 12 amino acids. The V end lost 6 bases, the J end lost 6 bases, and 12 bases lay between the germline ends. Germline loops: CDR1 SNHLY, CDR2 FYNNEI. The CDR3 DNA is TGTGCCAGCAGCGGACAGTTGGGCGAGCAGTACTTC. Translation: CASSGQLGEQYF.

The chain has TRBV4-1 and TRBJ1-1, with D unresolved. The CDR3 runs to 14 residues. V gave up 2 bases and J gave up 9 bases, with 16 bases separating them. Germline V gene lookup returns CDR1 MGHRA and CDR2 YSYEKL. Here the CDR3 DNA reads TGCGCCAGCAGCCAACTTAGGAGTGGAACTAAAGCTTTCTTT. Translating gives CASSQLRSGTKAFF.

Regarding this clone: Other DNA sequences in this sample translate to the same CDR3. The chain uses TRBV18 and TRBJ1-5; D uncertain. Trimming cost V 2 bases and J 2 bases, with 4 bases left between them. CDR1 KGHSH and CDR2 LQKENI come from the germline V gene. This CDR3 has 13 residues. The CDR3 DNA follows: TGTGCCAGCTCACCATCGGGCAATCAGCCCCAGCATTTT. Its translation is CASSPSGNQPQHF.

The gene calls are TRBV5-6 and TRBJ1-1; D is undetermined. The CDR3 spans 15 residues. Trimming cost V 1 base and J 4 bases, with 14 bases left between them. Germline V CDR1 and CDR2: SGHDT, YYEEEE. The CDR3 here is CASSLRLGSSTEAFF. The CDR3 DNA reads as TGTGCCAGCAGCTTGCGGCTGGGGAGTAGCACTGAAGCTTTCTTT.

The chain couples TRBV19 to TRBJ1-6; no clear D gene. The CDR3 spans 12 residues. The V gene lost 3 bases and the J gene lost 9 bases, with 6 bases spanning the gap. The germline V gene has CDR1 LNHDA and CDR2 SQIVND (reference sequence). The DNA of the CDR3 is TGTGCCAGTAGTATGCTATCTTCACCCCTCCACTTT. It translates to CASSMLSSPLHF.

J is TRBJ1-1 and V is TRBV6-5; D gene unclear. Deletions cut 4 bases from V and 6 bases from J, with 12 bases between. CDR1 and CDR2 from the germline V gene are MNHEY and SVGAGI. This CDR3 contains 13 residues. The CDR3 nucleotides are TGTGCCAGCAGTTCGGCAGGTGAATCTGAAGCTTTCTTT. Its protein is CASSSAGESEAFF.

The CDR3 protein is CASSTGQGATTSEKLFF. In nucleotides, the CDR3 is TGTGCCAGCTCAACAGGGCAGGGGGCAACTACGAGTGAAAAACTGTTTTTT. The rearrangement joins TRBV18 to TRBJ1-4; 8 bases line up with TRBD1. The junction had 15 bases not matched to a gene; V was cut back by 5 bases and J by 7 bases. CDR1 KGHSH and CDR2 LQKENI come from the germline V gene. The CDR3 length is 17 residues. Drawing the rest from reference TRBV18 and TRBJ1-4, the complete variable domain is NAGVMQNPRHLVRRRGQEARLRCSPMKGHSHVYWYRQLPEEGLKFMVYLQKENIIDESGMPKERFSAEFPKEGPSILRIQQVVRGDSAAYFCASSTGQGATTSEKLFFGSGTQLSVL.